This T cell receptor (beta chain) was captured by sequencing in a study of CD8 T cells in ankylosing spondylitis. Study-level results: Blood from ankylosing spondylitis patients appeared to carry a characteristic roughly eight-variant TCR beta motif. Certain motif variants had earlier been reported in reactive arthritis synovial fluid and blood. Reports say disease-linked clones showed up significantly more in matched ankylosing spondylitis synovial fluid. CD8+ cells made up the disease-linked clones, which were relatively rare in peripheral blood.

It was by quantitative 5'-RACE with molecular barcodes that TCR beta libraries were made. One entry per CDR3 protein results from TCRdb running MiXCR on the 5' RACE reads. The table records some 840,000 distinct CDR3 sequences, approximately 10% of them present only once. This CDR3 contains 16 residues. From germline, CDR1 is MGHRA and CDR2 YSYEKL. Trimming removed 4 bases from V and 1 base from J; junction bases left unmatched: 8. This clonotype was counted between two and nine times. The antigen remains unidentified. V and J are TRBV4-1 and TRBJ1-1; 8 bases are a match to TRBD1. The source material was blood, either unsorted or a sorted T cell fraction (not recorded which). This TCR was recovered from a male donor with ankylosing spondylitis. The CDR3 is CASSPGKDRANTEAFF. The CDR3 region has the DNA TGCGCCAGCAGCCCCGGTAAGGACAGGGCGAACACTGAAGCTTTCTTT.